These T cell receptor beta chains were read from a single sample in a study of identical twins. Using its own MiXCR run on the 5' RACE reads, TCRdb lists one record per CDR3 protein. The table includes about 450,000 distinct CDR3 sequences, about a fifth detected once. The sample was naive T cells sorted from blood. These receptors came from a man aged 45-60 years in good health. Each CDR3 is given without its conserved first and last residue. Fields, in order: V gene, CDR3 protein.

>TRBV7-2
ATLTGTLNEQF
>TRBV20-1
SAVTGNYGYT
>TRBV9
ASSKEGAPPETQY
>TRBV7-2
ASSIRQVSYEQY
>TRBV7-9
ASSRPKVTGDEQY
>TRBV27
ASSSLGQELYNEQF
>TRBV29-1
SVVPGQHSDTQY
>TRBV29-1
SVESVGYEQY
>TRBV7-2
ASSPMDRVPDTQY
>TRBV18
ASSPPWVSNRDTFYNEQF
>TRBV12-3/TRBV12-4
ASSLAVGGGTQY
>TRBV27
ASSPGGTSIFYEQY
>TRBV6-2/TRBV6-3
ASRRTSANEQF
>TRBV10-1
ASSAGPGTDTQY